These T cell receptor beta chains were read from a single sample in a study of cytomegalovirus exposure and HLA in healthy donors. Clones were read by immunoSEQ multiplex PCR, and TCRdb kept only the in-frame ones, dropping some. The profile shows a few hundred thousand clones, roughly four fifths of them singletons. Sequencing was performed on PBMCs. The receptors come from a woman aged 40 to 50 in good health and CMV-seronegative. Each CDR3 is given with its conserved first and last residue. A D gene is named only where the DNA matches it firmly. Some rows mark clone size as missing; the rest say once, few, many or name a class of expanded clone.

D gene	V gene	J gene	clone size	CDR3 DNA	CDR3 protein
TRBD1	TRBV5-4	TRBJ2-1	.	TGTGCCAGCAGCTCGGGACAGGTCCAGTTCTTC	CASSSGQVQFF
.	TRBV6-5	TRBJ2-7	.	TGTGCCAGCAGTCCAAACCAGCGCACCTACGAGCAGTACTTC	CASSPNQRTYEQYF
TRBD2	TRBV6-6	TRBJ2-3	.	TGTGCCAGCAGTTACCTAGCGGGGGGGACAGATACGCAGTATTTT	CASSYLAGGTDTQYF
.	TRBV5-1	TRBJ2-3	.	TGCGCCAGCAGCTTGGACATCCACACAGATACGCAGTATTTT	CASSLDIHTDTQYF
TRBD1	TRBV9	TRBJ2-1	.	TGTGCCAGCAGCGTAGAGCAGGGGGTGAATAGTGAGCAGTTCTTC	CASSVEQGVNSEQFF
.	TRBV4-3	TRBJ2-7	.	TGCGCCAGCAGTCTCGACGGGGACTACGAGCAGTACTTC	CASSLDGDYEQYF
TRBD1	TRBV5-1	TRBJ2-7	.	TGCGCCAGTACACAGGGGCCCTCCTCCTACGAGCAGTACTTC	CASTQGPSSYEQYF
.	TRBV28	TRBJ1-1	.	TGTGCCAGCAGTGCAGACATGAACACTGAAGCTTTCTTT	CASSADMNTEAFF
.	TRBV5-1	TRBJ1-2	.	TGCGCCAGCAGTAAGACAGGCGATTATGGCTACACCTTC	CASSKTGDYGYTF
.	TRBV7-9	TRBJ1-1	.	TGTGCCAGCAGCCCGGGAGGGGATGGCACTGAAGCTTTCTTT	CASSPGGDGTEAFF
.	TRBV5-1	TRBJ1-3	.	TGCGCCAGCAGCTTCGGGGTACCTGGAAACACCATATATTTT	CASSFGVPGNTIYF
.	TRBV5-6	TRBJ2-5	.	TGTGCCAGCAGGATCCAGCGTTGGCAAGAGACCCAGTACTTC	CASRIQRWQETQYF
.	TRBV7-8	TRBJ2-2	.	TGTGCCAGCAGCTTACGGTTCGTAAACACCGGGGAGCTGTTTTTT	CASSLRFVNTGELFF
TRBD1	TRBV28	TRBJ2-5	.	TGTGCCAGCACCCCAGACAGGGGAGCCACCCAAGAGACCCAGTACTTC	CASTPDRGATQETQYF
.	TRBV30	TRBJ1-2	.	TGTGCCTGGACTACTATAGACCGCTCATCTTATGGCTACACCTTC	CAWTTIDRSSYGYTF
.	TRBV4-3	TRBJ2-5	few	TGCGCCAGCAGCCAAGATGGGAGTAGGAGCGGAGAGACCCAGTACTTC	CASSQDGSRSGETQYF
TRBD1	TRBV7-8	TRBJ1-1	.	TGTGCCAGCAGCGCGGGCCTACCGGGACAGGGGGCGAGGGGGAACACTGAAGCTTTCTTT	CASSAGLPGQGARGNTEAFF
TRBD1	TRBV28	TRBJ1-1	.	TGTGCCAGCACCCCGACAGGGAGGAAGGGTGAAGCTTTCTTT	CASTPTGRKGEAFF
TRBD2	TRBV9	TRBJ2-2	.	TGTGCCAGCAGCGTAGGAGCGGGGGGACACACCGGCGAGCTGTTTTTT	CASSVGAGGHTGELFF
.	TRBV7-3	TRBJ1-2	.	TGTGCCAGCAGCTACGAACTCTATGGCTACACCTTC	CASSYELYGYTF
TRBD1	TRBV15	TRBJ2-7	.	TGTGCCACCAGCAGAGCCCGGGACAGGGCAGCCGAGCAGTACTTC	CATSRARDRAAEQYF
.	TRBV13	TRBJ2-7	.	TGTGCCAGCAGCTTGGCAACCTACGAGCAGTACTTC	CASSLATYEQYF
.	TRBV6-5	TRBJ1-5	.	TGTGCCAGCAGTTTAGCAAATAATCAGCCCCAGCATTTT	CASSLANNQPQHF
TRBD1	TRBV27	TRBJ2-3	.	TGTGCCAGCAGTTTTGTGTCAGGGGGCGCAACAAATACGCAGTATTTT	CASSFVSGGATNTQYF
.	TRBV6-1	TRBJ1-2	few	TGTGCCAGCAGGCGAACGGCGGTCAACTATGGCTACACCTTC	CASRRTAVNYGYTF
TRBD2	TRBV29-1	TRBJ2-1	.	TGCAGCGCGTACCCCGGGGGGGCCTCTTACAATGAGCAGTTCTTC	CSAYPGGASYNEQFF
.	TRBV2	TRBJ2-6	.	TGTGCCAGCAGTGAGGGCAGGGCCTCTGGGGCCAACGTCCTGACTTTC	CASSEGRASGANVLTF
.	TRBV2	TRBJ2-5	.	TGTGCCAGCAGTGCCCTCCAAGAGACCCAGTACTTC	CASSALQETQYF
TRBD1	TRBV15	TRBJ2-7	.	TGTGCCACCAGCCGGGACAGGGCCATGCTCGAGCAGTACTTC	CATSRDRAMLEQYF
.	TRBV19	TRBJ1-1	.	TGTGCCAGTAATGTACAGGGCAAGCTGGGGGAAGCTTTCTTT	CASNVQGKLGEAFF
.	TRBV7-9	TRBJ1-1	.	TGTGCCAGCAGCTTAGACGGGACACTCGAAGCTTTCTTT	CASSLDGTLEAFF
TRBD1	TRBV13	TRBJ1-1	once	TGTGCCAGCAGACGTACTCCGGGACAGGGAGGGACTGAAGCTTTCTTT	CASRRTPGQGGTEAFF
TRBD1	TRBV25-1	TRBJ2-2	.	TGTGCCAGCACGTTGACAGGGATAAACACCGGGGAGCTGTTTTTT	CASTLTGINTGELFF